This T cell receptor beta chain was recorded in a study of Graves' ophthalmopathy and Graves' hyperthyroidism. Study-wide results and caveats: The blood repertoire also included most expanded thyroid clonotypes above 0.001 frequency. Ophthalmopathy was separated from stable hyperthyroidism by a 13-signature model with 87.88% sensitivity and approximately 79% specificity.

About this clonotype itself: The antigen is unknown.

The authors amplified TCR beta CDR3 regions from RNA transcripts. After a first-round RT-PCR with HTBI primers, a second-round multiplex PCR was run. TCRdb analysed the multiplex PCR reads with MiXCR anew, one entry per CDR3 protein. This repertoire shows around 600,000 distinct CDR3 sequences, just over 40% found once; its top ten account for roughly 3%. Certain patients were not enrolled. These were patients with other autoimmune diseases, uncontrolled infections, pregnancy or lactation. Symptoms, serum thyroxine and TRAb, thyroid ultrasound, and orbital computed tomography formed the diagnostic basis. The sequence was obtained from an adult man with Graves' ophthalmopathy. The specimen was peripheral blood.

The CDR3 region has the DNA TGCGCCAGCAGCCAAGGGGAGGGGGAATATAGCAATCAGCCCCAGCATTTT. Amino acid sequence: CASSQGEGEYSNQPQHF. V usage is TRBV4-3 and J usage is TRBJ1-5; TRBD1 might be the D (6 bases). Deletions cut 1 base from V and 0 bases from J, with 13 bases between. The CDR3 runs 17 residues. CDR1 and CDR2 from the germline V gene are LGHNA and YSLEER.